This entry lists 15 T cell receptor beta chains sequenced from one sample in a study of T-cell reconstitution after alpha-beta-depleted transplantation in children. Unique molecular identifiers were used in preparing the TCRbeta library. TCRdb redid the calling of the PCR reads with MiXCR, one entry per CDR3 protein. The sample consists of about 600,000 distinct CDR3 sequences, about 11% of them appearing once. Sequences were derived from PBMCs from the stem cell graft donor, sampled from the stem cell graft. The receptors come from a human donor who donated a stem cell graft to a child with acute myeloid leukemia.

This chain joins TRBV3-1 and TRBJ2-1, with 8 bases that match TRBD2. With V trimmed by 4 bases and J by 3 bases, 11 bases remained unmatched. The germline gives CDR1 LGHDT, CDR2 YNNKEL (reference sequence). The CDR3 runs 17 residues. The CDR3 DNA reads as TGTGCCAGCAGCCTCCACCCGGGGACTAGTGGCTACAATGAGCAGTTCTTC. This gives the protein CASSLHPGTSGYNEQFF.

The chain links TRBV24-1 to TRBJ2-3; the D is unclear. This CDR3 is 14 amino acids long. The germline V gene encodes CDR1 KGHDR and CDR2 SFDVKD. The V and J ends lost 6 bases and 0 bases respectively, with 9 bases between them. Written as DNA, the CDR3 is TGTGCCACCAGTCTGGGTTCTAGCACAGATACGCAGTATTTT. Translation: CATSLGSSTDTQYF.

This clonotype was seen more than once but under ten times. The chain links TRBV5-1 to TRBJ2-5; TRBD2 is a possible D gene (6 bases). CDR3 length: 13 residues. Germline V lookup: CDR1 SGHRS, CDR2 YFSETQ. Between the trimmed V and J ends, which lost 4 bases and 1 base, there was a span of 8 bases. As DNA, the CDR3 is TGCGCCAGCAGCCCGGAGGGCCAAGAGACCCAGTACTTC. As protein: CASSPEGQETQYF.

CDR3 amino acids: CASSEWDRGLFPEAFF. The DNA of the CDR3 is TGTGCCAGCAGTGAATGGGACAGGGGGTTGTTCCCTGAAGCTTTCTTT. The J gene is TRBJ1-1, the V gene TRBV6-1; 11 positions match TRBD1. With V trimmed by 2 bases and J by 6 bases, 8 bases remained unmatched. The CDR3 has 16 amino acids. From germline, CDR1 is MNHNS and CDR2 SASEGT.

There are a few counts of this clonotype. The CDR3 DNA reads as TGTGCCATCAGTGTTGGGACAGGAAACTACAATGAGCAGTTCTTC. Translated: CAISVGTGNYNEQFF. The chain recombines TRBV10-3 with TRBJ2-1, with TRBD1 identical over 8 bases. J lost 3 bases, V lost 4 bases, and 5 bases had no gene match. The CDR3 runs 15 residues. Germline V gives CDR1 ENHRY, CDR2 SYGVKD.

This clonotype was counted at least ten times. The rearrangement uses TRBV4-2 and TRBJ2-7; tentatively, D is TRBD1 or TRBD2 (5 bases each). Germline CDR1 LGHNA, CDR2 YNFKEQ. CDR3 size: 14 residues. Deletions cut 2 bases from V and 4 bases from J, with 12 bases between. The CDR3 loop reads CASSQSRGLYEQYF. Written as DNA, the CDR3 is TGTGCCAGCAGCCAAAGTCGGGGCTTGTACGAGCAGTACTTC.

This clonotype was counted a few times. The chain is built from TRBV28 and TRBJ1-2, with D tentatively TRBD1 (6 bases). Germline V CDR1 and CDR2: MDHEN, SYDVKM. There are 10 residues in the CDR3. Trimming removed 5 bases at V and 11 bases at J, with 9 bases between. The CDR3 loop is CASSGDRYTF. The CDR3 DNA is TGTGCCAGCAGTGGCGACAGGTACACCTTC.

This clonotype was seen more than once but under ten times. The chain carries TRBV6-1 and TRBJ2-1; the D is unclear. V lost 2 bases and J 12 bases, leaving 8 bases between the germline ends. From germline, CDR1 is MNHNS and CDR2 SASEGT. This CDR3 has 11 amino acids. This CDR3 is CASSETAGQFF. In nucleotides, the CDR3 is TGTGCCAGCAGTGAAACGGCAGGGCAGTTCTTC.

This clonotype occurred many times. The chain employs TRBV7-3 and TRBJ1-2; D might be TRBD1 (5 bases). Per germline, CDR1 SGHTA and CDR2 FQGTGA. There are 14 residues in the CDR3. The germline V and J ends were trimmed by 3 bases and 6 bases, with 14 bases remaining between them. CDR3 loop: CASSFARDLDGYTF. CDR3 coding DNA: TGTGCCAGCAGCTTCGCTCGGGACCTGGATGGCTACACCTTC.

The count of this clonotype is one. The CDR3 sequence: CSVLPSVNPNTGELFF. Written as DNA, the CDR3 is TGCAGCGTCCTCCCTAGCGTAAACCCGAACACCGGGGAGCTGTTTTTT. The chain uses TRBV29-1 and TRBJ2-2; D might be TRBD2 (6 bases). CDR3 length: 16 amino acids. Trimming took 6 bases from V and 0 from J, leaving 17 bases between them. In germline, CDR1 is SQVTM, CDR2 ANQGSEA.

The gene calls are TRBV6-2 or TRBV6-3 and TRBJ2-1, with unresolved D. Trimming cost V 5 bases and J 4 bases, with 12 bases left between them. CDR1 and CDR2 (germline): MNHEY, SVGEGT. This CDR3 region has 14 residues. Written as DNA, the CDR3 is TGTGCCAGCAGTCAGGACGGAGAATACAATGAGCAGTTCTTC. The encoded protein is CASSQDGEYNEQFF.

This clonotype was counted a few times. This rearrangement joins TRBV4-3 to TRBJ2-5, with 9 bases lining up with TRBD2. The CDR3 length is 16 residues. V lost 0 bases to trimming and J lost 4 bases; unmatched junction nucleotides: 6. From germline, CDR1 is LGHNA and CDR2 YSLEER. The CDR3 DNA reads as TGCGCCAGCAGCCAAGATCTCGCGGGAGGGGTAGAGACCCAGTACTTC. It translates to CASSQDLAGGVETQYF.

The chain combines TRBV7-2 with TRBJ2-1; 7 positions match TRBD2. Germline loops: CDR1 SGHTA, CDR2 FQGNSA. The trim removed 7 bases at V and 5 bases at J, leaving 8 bases unmatched. The CDR3 contains 14 residues. The CDR3 DNA sequence: TGTGCCAGCACCCCAGGGACTAATCACAATGAGCAGTTCTTC. This translates into CASTPGTNHNEQFF.

This clonotype showed up many times. This rearrangement joins TRBV11-2 to TRBJ2-7; either TRBD1 or TRBD2 may fit D (5 bases each). The CDR3 covers 16 residues. V lost 0 bases and J lost 0, with 12 bases in between. Germline V gene lookup returns CDR1 SGHAT and CDR2 FQNNGV. CDR3 sequence: CASSLEFGTSSYEQYF. In nucleotides, the CDR3 is TGTGCCAGCAGCTTAGAGTTTGGGACGAGCTCCTACGAGCAGTACTTC.

The genes are TRBV12-5 and TRBJ2-1, with 10 bases fitting TRBD2. Trimming took 0 bases from V and 9 from J; bases not matched to a gene: 5. The CDR3 covers 15 residues. The germline CDR1 and CDR2 sequences are LGHNT and FRNRAP. CDR3 sequence reads: CASGLVAGGPGEQFF. CDR3 nucleotide sequence: TGTGCTAGTGGTTTGGTAGCGGGAGGGCCGGGTGAGCAGTTCTTC.